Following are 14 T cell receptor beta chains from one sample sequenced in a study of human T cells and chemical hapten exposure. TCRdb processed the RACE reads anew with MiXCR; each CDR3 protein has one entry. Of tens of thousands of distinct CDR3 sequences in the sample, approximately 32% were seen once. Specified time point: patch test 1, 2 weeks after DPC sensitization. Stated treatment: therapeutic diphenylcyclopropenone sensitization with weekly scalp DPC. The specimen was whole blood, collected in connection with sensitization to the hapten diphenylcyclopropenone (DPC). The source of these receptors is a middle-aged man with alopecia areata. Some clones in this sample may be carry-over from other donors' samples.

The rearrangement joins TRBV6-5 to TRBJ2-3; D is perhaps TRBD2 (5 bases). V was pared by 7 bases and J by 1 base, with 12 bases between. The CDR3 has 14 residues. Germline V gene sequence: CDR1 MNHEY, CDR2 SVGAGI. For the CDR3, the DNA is TGTGCCAGCAAACGGGGATCCGGCACAGATACGCAGTATTTT. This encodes CASKRGSGTDTQYF.

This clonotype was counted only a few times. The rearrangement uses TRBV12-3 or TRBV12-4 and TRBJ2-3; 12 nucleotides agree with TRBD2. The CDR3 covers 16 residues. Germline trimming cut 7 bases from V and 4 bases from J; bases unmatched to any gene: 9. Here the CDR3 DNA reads TGTGCCAGCACCTTGACTAGCGGGAGTTCGGCAGATACGCAGTATTTT. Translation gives CASTLTSGSSADTQYF.

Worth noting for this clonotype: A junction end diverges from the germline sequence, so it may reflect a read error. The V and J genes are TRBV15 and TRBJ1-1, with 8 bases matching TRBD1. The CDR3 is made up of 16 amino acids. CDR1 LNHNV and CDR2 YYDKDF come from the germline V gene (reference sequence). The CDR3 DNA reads TGTGCCACCAGCAGAGATCGGAACAGGGGGATACCTGAAACTTTCTTT. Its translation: CATSRDRNRGIPETFF.

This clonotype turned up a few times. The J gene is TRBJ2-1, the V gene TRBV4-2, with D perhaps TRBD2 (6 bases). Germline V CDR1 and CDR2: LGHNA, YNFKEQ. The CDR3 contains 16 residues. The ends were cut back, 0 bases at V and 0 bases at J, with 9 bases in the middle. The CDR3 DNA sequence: TGTGCCAGCAGCCAAGAAGCGGGTAACTCCTACAATGAGCAGTTCTTC. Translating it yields CASSQEAGNSYNEQFF.

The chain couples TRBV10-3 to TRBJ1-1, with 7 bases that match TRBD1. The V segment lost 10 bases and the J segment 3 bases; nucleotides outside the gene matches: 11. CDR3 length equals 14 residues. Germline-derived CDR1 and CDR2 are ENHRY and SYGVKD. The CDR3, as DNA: TGTGCCACATCACAGGGACAGAGAGACACTGAAGCTTTCTTT. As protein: CATSQGQRDTEAFF.

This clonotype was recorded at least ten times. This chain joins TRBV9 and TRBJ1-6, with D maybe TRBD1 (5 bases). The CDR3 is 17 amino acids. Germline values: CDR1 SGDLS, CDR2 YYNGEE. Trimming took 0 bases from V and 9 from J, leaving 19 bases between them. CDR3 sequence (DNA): TGTGCCAGCAGCGTAGACCCGACAGTACCCGGGGCTTCACCCCTCCACTTT. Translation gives CASSVDPTVPGASPLHF.

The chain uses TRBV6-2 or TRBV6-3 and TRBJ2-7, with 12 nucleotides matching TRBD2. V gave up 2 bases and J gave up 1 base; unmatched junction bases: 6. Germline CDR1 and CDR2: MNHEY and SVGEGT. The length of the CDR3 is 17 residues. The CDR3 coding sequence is TGTGCCAGCAGTTACGCTACTAGCGGGAGGCAATCCTACGAGCAGTACTTC. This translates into CASSYATSGRQSYEQYF.

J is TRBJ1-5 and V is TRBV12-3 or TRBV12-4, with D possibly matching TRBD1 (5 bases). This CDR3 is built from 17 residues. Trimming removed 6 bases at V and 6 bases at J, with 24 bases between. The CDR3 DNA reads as TGTGCCAGCAGCTCCGGGGGGGGACTTGAATTGAGTCAGCCCCAGCATTTT. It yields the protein CASSSGGGLELSQPQHF.

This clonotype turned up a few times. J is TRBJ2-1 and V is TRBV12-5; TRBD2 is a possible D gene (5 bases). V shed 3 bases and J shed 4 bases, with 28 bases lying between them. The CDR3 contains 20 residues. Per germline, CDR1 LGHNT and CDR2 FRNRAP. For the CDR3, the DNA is TGTGCTAGTGGTTTCCCGGACTCGGAGGCCAAGCCCGCAACTTACAATGAGCAGTTCTTC. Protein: CASGFPDSEAKPATYNEQFF.

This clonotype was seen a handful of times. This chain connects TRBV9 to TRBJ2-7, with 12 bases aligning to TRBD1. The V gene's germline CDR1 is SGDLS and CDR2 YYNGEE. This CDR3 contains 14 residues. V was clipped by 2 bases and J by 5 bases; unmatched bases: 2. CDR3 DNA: TGTGCCAGCAGCGTGGGACAGGGGGCTCACGAGCAGTACTTC. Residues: CASSVGQGAHEQYF. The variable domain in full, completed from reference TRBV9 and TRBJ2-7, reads DSGVTQTPKHLITATGQRVTLRCSPRSGDLSVYWYQQSLDQGLQFLIQYYNGEERAKGNILERFSAQQFPDLHSELNLSSLELGDSALYFCASSVGQGAHEQYFGPGTRLTVT.

In DNA, the CDR3 is TGCAGTGTTAGGACAGGAGGAGATCAGCCCCAGCATTTT. This codes for CSVRTGGDQPQHF. The V gene is TRBV20-1, the J gene TRBJ1-5; TRBD1 matches at 7 bases. Germline V lookup: CDR1 DFQATT, CDR2 SNEGSKA (reference sequence). This CDR3 contains 13 residues. V trimming: 7 bases; J trimming: 5 bases; junction bases outside the gene matches: 8.

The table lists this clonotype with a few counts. Here the CDR3 DNA reads TGCAGCGTTGCGATCAGGGGTCAAAACATTCAGTACTTC. Protein product: CSVAIRGQNIQYF. The V and J genes are TRBV29-1 and TRBJ2-4, with a tentative D call TRBD1 (6 bases). Germline V gene lookup returns CDR1 SQVTM and CDR2 ANQGSEA. Between the trimmed V and J ends, which lost 4 bases and 5 bases, there was a span of 12 bases. This CDR3 spans 13 amino acids.

The DNA of the CDR3 is TGTGCCAGCAGAATGGGGGGAGGCGAGACCCAGTACTTC. Protein: CASRMGGGETQYF. The V call is TRBV27, the J call TRBJ2-5; maybe TRBD2 (6 bases). V was cut by 6 bases and J by 5 bases, with 13 bases left in between. Germline lookup yields CDR1 MNHEY and CDR2 SMNVEV (reference sequence). The CDR3 sequence is 13 residues long.

The CDR3 here is CASSQRREGRNEQFF. Written as DNA, the CDR3 is TGTGCCAGCAGCCAAAGGCGGGAGGGGAGGAATGAGCAGTTCTTC. The J gene is TRBJ2-1, the V gene TRBV3-1; the match to TRBD2 covers 9 bases. The V and J ends lost 2 bases and 7 bases, in that order; junction bases with no gene match: 6. The length of the CDR3 is 15 residues. Germline CDR1 and CDR2: LGHDT and YNNKEL (reference sequence).